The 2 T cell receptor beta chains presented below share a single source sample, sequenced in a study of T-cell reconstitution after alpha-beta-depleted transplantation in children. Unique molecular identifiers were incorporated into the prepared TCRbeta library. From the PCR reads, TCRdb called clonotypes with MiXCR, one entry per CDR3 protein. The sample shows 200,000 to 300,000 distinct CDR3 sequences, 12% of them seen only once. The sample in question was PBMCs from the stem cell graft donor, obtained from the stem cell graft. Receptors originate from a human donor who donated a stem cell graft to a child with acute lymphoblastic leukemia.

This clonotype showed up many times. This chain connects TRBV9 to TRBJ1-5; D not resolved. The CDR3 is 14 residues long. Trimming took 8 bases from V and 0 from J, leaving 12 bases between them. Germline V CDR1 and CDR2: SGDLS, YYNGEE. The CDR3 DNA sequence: TGTGCCAGTGCCCGGGGTGATAGCAATCAGCCCCAGCATTTT. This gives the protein CASARGDSNQPQHF.

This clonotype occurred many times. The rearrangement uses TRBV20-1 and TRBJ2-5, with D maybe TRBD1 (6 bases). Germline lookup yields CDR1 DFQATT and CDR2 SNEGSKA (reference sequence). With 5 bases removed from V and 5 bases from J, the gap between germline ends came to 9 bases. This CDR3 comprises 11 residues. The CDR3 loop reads CSAGGVETQYF. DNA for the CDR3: TGCAGTGCTGGGGGCGTGGAGACCCAGTACTTC.